This paragraph reports one T cell receptor beta chain. This sample stems from a study of blood T cell repertoires in COVID-19. Per the original data handling: The assay estimated nucleated cells by amplifying reference gene primers. Here immunoSEQ multiplex PCR was the method, and the copy in TCRdb shows in-frame clones only, minus some. V, J and clone size were drawn from that table, and D and trimming were deduced from the DNA. The sample has about 150,000 clones; approximately 83% are singletons. The CDR3 loop spans 15 amino acids. Germline V gene sequence: CDR1 LGHDT, CDR2 YNNKEL (reference sequence). After removal of 0 bases from V and 6 bases from J, the junction contained 7 bases not matched to a gene.

The sequence derives from a woman aged 55-70 years with acute or convalescent COVID-19. The chain combines TRBV3-1 (or the pseudogene TRBV3-2) with TRBJ1-2; 7 bases agree with TRBD1. Sequenced input: peripheral blood. The CDR3 loop reads CASSQEGQRYHGYTF. The CDR3 DNA follows: TGTGCCAGCAGCCAAGAGGGACAGCGGTATCATGGCTACACCTTC.